A single sample gave rise to the 14 T cell receptor beta chains below, sequenced in a study of blood T cell repertoires in COVID-19. Profiled with immunoSEQ multiplex PCR; TCRdb holds only in-frame clones, not every one. The sample consists of a few hundred thousand clones, approximately 92% of them appearing once. Sample: peripheral blood. The origin of the receptors is a woman in her 40s who had recovered from COVID-19.

J is TRBJ2-5 and V is TRBV5-4; 7 positions match TRBD2. Germline lookup yields CDR1 SGHNT and CDR2 YYREEE (reference sequence). J lost 0 bases, V lost 0 bases, and 2 bases had no gene match. CDR3 size: 15 residues. The CDR3 here is CASSLGLADQETQYF. CDR3 sequence (DNA): TGTGCCAGCAGCTTGGGCCTAGCGGACCAAGAGACCCAGTACTTC.

V and J are TRBV7-2 and TRBJ2-5; D is possibly TRBD2 (6 bases). Germline assignment: CDR1 SGHTA and CDR2 FQGNSA. This CDR3 spans 12 amino acids. The CDR3 loop reads CATGLAKETQYF. The CDR3 DNA is TGTGCTACGGGGCTAGCGAAAGAGACCCAGTACTTC.

This chain joins TRBV5-4 and TRBJ2-4, with TRBD2 identical over 16 bases. Trimming removed 6 bases from V and 6 bases from J; junction bases left unmatched: 12. The length of the CDR3 is 18 residues. Germline loops: CDR1 SGHNT, CDR2 YYREEE (reference sequence). CDR3 sequence reads: CASTYAGLAGGSGNIQYF. As DNA, the CDR3 is TGTGCCAGCACCTATGCGGGACTAGCGGGGGGGAGTGGAAACATTCAGTACTTC.

V gene TRBV4-2 combines with J gene TRBJ2-2, with D possibly TRBD2 on 7 matching bases. V lost 0 bases to trimming and J lost 5 bases, with 19 bases between them. The CDR3 runs to 18 residues. Germline V CDR1 and CDR2: LGHNA, YNFKEQ. The CDR3 DNA reads as TGTGCCAGCAGCCAAGAGGCCCTCGGGGGGCGGATGACCGGGGAGCTGTTTTTT. It specifies CASSQEALGGRMTGELFF.

The chain joins TRBV5-1 to TRBJ2-1, with 11 bases lining up with TRBD1. V dropped 3 bases and J dropped 2; count of bases not matched to a gene: 7. CDR3 length equals 17 residues. The germline CDR1 and CDR2 sequences are SGHRS and YFSETQ. CDR3 DNA: TGCGCCAGCAGCTCCGGACAGGGGGCATCGGCCTACAATGAGCAGTTCTTC. Protein product: CASSSGQGASAYNEQFF.

The chain links TRBV11-3 to TRBJ1-6, with 9 bases that match TRBD1. V dropped 7 bases and J dropped 9; count of bases not matched to a gene: 7. This CDR3 region has 14 residues. Germline V gives CDR1 SGHNT, CDR2 YENEEA. CDR3 DNA: TGTGCCAGCAACCAACAGGGGGCGCGTTCACCCCTCCACTTT. Translating it yields CASNQQGARSPLHF. Full variable domain (rest looked up from reference TRBV11-3 and TRBJ1-6): EAGVVQSPRYKIIEKKQPVAFWCNPISGHNTLYWYLQNLGQGPELLIRYENEEAVDDSQLPKDRFSAERLKGVDSTLKIQPAELGDSAVYLCASNQQGARSPLHFGNGTRLTVT.

This rearrangement joins TRBV12-5 to TRBJ1-2, with unresolved D. Germline lookup yields CDR1 LGHNT and CDR2 FRNRAP. The CDR3 sequence is 14 residues long. V was clipped by 6 bases and J by 1 base, with 12 bases between them. CDR3 DNA: TGTGCTAGTGGGATCGGCGGTATTAACTATGGCTACACCTTC. As protein: CASGIGGINYGYTF.

The J gene is TRBJ2-3, the V gene TRBV6-5, with 7 bases identical to TRBD2. Trimming took 5 bases from V and 1 from J; bases not matched to a gene: 6. Germline loops: CDR1 MNHEY, CDR2 SVGAGI. CDR3 size: 15 residues. The CDR3 spells CASSHLAGGTDTQYF. CDR3 DNA sequence: TGTGCCAGCAGTCATCTGGCGGGGGGCACAGATACGCAGTATTTT.

This chain links TRBV11-2 with TRBJ2-4, with 13 bases matching TRBD2. Germline V gene lookup returns CDR1 SGHAT and CDR2 FQNNGV. V gave up 6 bases and J gave up 8 bases; unmatched junction bases: 10. CDR3 length equals 16 residues. CDR3 protein: CASRKRTSGGTDIQYF. In DNA form, the CDR3 reads TGTGCCAGCAGAAAGAGGACTAGCGGGGGTACGGACATTCAGTACTTC.

The genes are TRBV24-1 and TRBJ2-1; 12 nucleotides match TRBD2. J lost 3 bases, V lost 5 bases, and 1 base had no gene match. The germline CDR1 and CDR2 sequences are KGHDR and SFDVKD. CDR3 length equals 15 residues. The CDR3 reads CATSGTSGVYNEQFF. The CDR3 nucleotides read TGTGCCACCAGTGGGACTAGCGGGGTCTACAATGAGCAGTTCTTC.

V gene TRBV4-1 combines with J gene TRBJ2-1; D might be TRBD2 (5 bases). V was pared by 4 bases and J by 8 bases, with 18 bases between. The germline gives CDR1 MGHRA, CDR2 YSYEKL. The CDR3 is made up of 15 amino acids. For the CDR3, the DNA is TGCGCCAGCAGCCTACGTTATAGCGCCCTAGATGAGCAGTTCTTC. Its protein product is CASSLRYSALDEQFF.

As DNA, the CDR3 is TGCGCCAGCAGCCAAGACCCAGGCACAGATACGCAGTATTTT. Protein: CASSQDPGTDTQYF. The gene calls are TRBV4-3 and TRBJ2-3; D is ambiguous. This CDR3 is 14 amino acids long. Germline values: CDR1 LGHNA, CDR2 YSLEER. V was pared by 0 bases and J by 1 base, with 5 bases between.

DNA for the CDR3: TGTGCCAGCAGCTCCCGGACAGGGGAAGGCTACACCTTC. Amino acid sequence: CASSSRTGEGYTF. The chain carries TRBV7-3 and TRBJ1-2; 9 positions match TRBD1. This CDR3 contains 13 residues. The germline V gene has CDR1 SGHTA and CDR2 FQGTGA. Losses at the gene ends were 4 bases for V and 8 bases for J; bases not matched to a gene: 5.

J is TRBJ1-6 and V is TRBV7-8; no definite D call. This CDR3 comprises 15 residues. The V end was cut by 4 bases, the J end by 2 bases, with 9 bases between. Germline CDR1 is SGHVS and CDR2 is FQNEAQ. CDR3 sequence (DNA): TGTGCCAGCAGCTGGCGGGCTGCCTATAATTCACCCCTCCACTTT. This encodes CASSWRAAYNSPLHF. Full variable domain (missing parts from reference TRBV7-8 and TRBJ1-6): GAGVSQSPRYKVAKRGQDVALRCDPISGHVSLFWYQQALGQGPEFLTYFQNEAQLDKSGLPSDRFFAERPEGSVSTLKIQRTQQEDSAVYLCASSWRAAYNSPLHFGNGTRLTVT.